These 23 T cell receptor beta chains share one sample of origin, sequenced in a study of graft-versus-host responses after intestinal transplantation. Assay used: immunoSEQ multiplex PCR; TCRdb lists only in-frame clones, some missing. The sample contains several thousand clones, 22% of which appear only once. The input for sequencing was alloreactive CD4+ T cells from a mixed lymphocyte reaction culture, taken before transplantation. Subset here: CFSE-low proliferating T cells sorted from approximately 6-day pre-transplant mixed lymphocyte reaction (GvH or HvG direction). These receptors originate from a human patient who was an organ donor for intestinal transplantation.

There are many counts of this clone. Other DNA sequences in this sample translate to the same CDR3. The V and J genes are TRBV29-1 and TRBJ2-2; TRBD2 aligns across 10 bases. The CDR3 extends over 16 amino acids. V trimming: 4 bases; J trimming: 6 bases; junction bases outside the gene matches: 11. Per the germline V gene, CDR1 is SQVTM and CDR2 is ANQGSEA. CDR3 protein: CSVGRSGGAKAGELFF. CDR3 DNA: TGCAGCGTTGGACGGAGCGGGGGGGCAAAGGCCGGGGAGCTGTTTTTT.

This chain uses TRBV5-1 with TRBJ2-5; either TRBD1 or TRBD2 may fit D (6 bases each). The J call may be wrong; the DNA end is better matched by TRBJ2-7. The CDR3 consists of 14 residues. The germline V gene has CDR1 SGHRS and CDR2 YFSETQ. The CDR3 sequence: CASSPSGGRDEQYF. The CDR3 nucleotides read TGCGCCAGCAGCCCGTCCGGGGGCCGGGACGAGCAGTACTTC.

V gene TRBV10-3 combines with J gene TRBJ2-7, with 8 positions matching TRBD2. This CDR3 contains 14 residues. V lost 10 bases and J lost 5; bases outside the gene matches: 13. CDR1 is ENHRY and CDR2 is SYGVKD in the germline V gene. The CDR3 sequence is CASRPGTSIHEQYF. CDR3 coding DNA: TGTGCCAGCAGACCCGGGACTAGTATCCACGAGCAGTACTTC.

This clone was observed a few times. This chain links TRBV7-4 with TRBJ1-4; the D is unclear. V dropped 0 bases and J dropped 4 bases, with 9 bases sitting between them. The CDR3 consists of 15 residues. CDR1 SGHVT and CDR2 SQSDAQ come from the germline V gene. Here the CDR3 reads CASSLAARNNEKLFF. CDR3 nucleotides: TGTGCCAGCAGCTTAGCTGCCAGGAATAATGAAAAACTGTTTTTT.

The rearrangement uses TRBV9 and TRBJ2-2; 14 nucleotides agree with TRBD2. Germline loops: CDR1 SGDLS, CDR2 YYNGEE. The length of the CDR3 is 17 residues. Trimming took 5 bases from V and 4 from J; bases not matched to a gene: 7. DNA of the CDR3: TGTGCCAGCAGTAGACTAGCGGGGGGGCTCCCCACCGGGGAGCTGTTTTTT. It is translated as CASSRLAGGLPTGELFF.

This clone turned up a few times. CDR3 loop: CASSVGTGVGGYTF. CDR3 coding DNA: TGTGCCAGCAGCGTGGGAACAGGGGTTGGCGGCTACACCTTC. The chain carries TRBV2 and TRBJ1-2; the match to TRBD1 covers 7 bases. The CDR3 totals 14 residues. V was pared by 6 bases and J by 8 bases, with 12 bases of the junction left unmatched. CDR1 and CDR2 (germline): SNHLY, FYNNEI.

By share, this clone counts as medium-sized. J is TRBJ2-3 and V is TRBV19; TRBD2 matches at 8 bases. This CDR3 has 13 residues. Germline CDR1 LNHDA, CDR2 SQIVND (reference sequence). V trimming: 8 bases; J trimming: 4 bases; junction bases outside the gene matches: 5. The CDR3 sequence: CASGTRGADTQYF. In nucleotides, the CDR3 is TGTGCCAGTGGGACTAGGGGGGCAGATACGCAGTATTTT. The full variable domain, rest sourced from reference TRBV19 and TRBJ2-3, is DGGITQSPKYLFRKEGQNVTLSCEQNLNHDAMYWYRQDPGQGLRLIYYSQIVNDFQKGDIAEGYSVSREKKESFPLTVTSAQKNPTAFYLCASGTRGADTQYFGPGTRLTVL.

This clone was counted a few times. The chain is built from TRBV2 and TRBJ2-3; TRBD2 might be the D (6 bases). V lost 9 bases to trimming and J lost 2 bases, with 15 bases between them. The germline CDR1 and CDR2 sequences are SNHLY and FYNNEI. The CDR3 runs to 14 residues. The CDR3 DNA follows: TGTGCCAGGAAGGAGGGGATTTCCACAGATACGCAGTATTTT. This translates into CARKEGISTDTQYF. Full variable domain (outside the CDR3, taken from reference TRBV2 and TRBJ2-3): EPEVTQTPSHQVTQMGQEVILRCVPISNHLYFYWYRQILGQKVEFLVSFYNNEISEKSEIFDDQFSVERPDGSNFTLKIRSTKLEDSAMYFCARKEGISTDTQYFGPGTRLTVL.

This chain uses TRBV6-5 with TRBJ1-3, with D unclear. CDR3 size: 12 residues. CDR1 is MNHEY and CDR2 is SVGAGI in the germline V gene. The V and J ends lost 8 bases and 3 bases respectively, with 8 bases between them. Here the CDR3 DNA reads TGTGCCAGCTGCGGGAATGGAAACACCATATATTTT. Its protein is CASCGNGNTIYF.

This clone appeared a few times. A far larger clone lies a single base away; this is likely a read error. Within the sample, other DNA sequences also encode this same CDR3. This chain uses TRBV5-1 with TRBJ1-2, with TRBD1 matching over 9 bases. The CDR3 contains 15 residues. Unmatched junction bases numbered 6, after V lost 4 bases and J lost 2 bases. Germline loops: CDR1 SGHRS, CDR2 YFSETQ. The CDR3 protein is CASSHWDRENYGYTF. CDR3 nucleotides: TGCGCCAGCAGCCACTGGGACAGGGAGAACTATGGCTACACCTTC.

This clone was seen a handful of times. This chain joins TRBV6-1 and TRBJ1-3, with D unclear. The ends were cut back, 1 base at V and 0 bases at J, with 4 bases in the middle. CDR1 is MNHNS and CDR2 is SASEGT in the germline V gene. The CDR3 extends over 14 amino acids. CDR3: CASSEVHSGNTIYF. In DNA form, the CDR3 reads TGTGCCAGCAGTGAAGTGCACTCTGGAAACACCATATATTTT.

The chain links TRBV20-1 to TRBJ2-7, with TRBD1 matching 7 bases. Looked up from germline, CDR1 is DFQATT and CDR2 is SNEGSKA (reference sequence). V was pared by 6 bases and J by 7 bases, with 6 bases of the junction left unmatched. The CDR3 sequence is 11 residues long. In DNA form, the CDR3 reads TGCAGTGCACAGACAGGGCTTGAGCAGTACTTC. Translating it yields CSAQTGLEQYF.

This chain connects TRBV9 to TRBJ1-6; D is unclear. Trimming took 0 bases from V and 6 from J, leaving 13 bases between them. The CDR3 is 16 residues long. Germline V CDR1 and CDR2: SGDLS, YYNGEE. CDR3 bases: TGTGCCAGCAGCGTAGGGTACGGCACCCTTAATTCACCCCTCCACTTT. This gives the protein CASSVGYGTLNSPLHF.

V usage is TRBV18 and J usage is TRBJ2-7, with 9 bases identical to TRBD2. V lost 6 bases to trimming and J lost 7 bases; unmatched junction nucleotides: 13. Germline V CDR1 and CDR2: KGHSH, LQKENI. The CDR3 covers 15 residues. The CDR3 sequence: CASSGGASGVYEQYF. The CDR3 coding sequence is TGTGCCAGCTCCGGAGGAGCTAGCGGGGTTTATGAGCAGTACTTC.

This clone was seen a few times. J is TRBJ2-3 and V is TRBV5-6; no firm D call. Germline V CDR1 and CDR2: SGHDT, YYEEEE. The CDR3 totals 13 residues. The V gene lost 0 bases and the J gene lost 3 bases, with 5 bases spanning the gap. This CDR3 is CASSLGSTDTQYF. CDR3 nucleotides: TGTGCCAGCAGCTTGGGTTCAACAGATACGCAGTATTTT.

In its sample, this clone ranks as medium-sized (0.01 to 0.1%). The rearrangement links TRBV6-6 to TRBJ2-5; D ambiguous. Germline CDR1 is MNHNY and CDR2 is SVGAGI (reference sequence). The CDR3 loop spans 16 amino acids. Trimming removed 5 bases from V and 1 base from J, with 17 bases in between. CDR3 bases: TGTGCCAGCAGTCCTCCCCTTATCCGGGTCCAAGAGACCCAGTACTTC. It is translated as CASSPPLIRVQETQYF.

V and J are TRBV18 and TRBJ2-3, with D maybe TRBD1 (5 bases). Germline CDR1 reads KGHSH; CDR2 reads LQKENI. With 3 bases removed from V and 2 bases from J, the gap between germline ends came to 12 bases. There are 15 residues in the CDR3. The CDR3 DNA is TGTGCCAGCTCACCCCTTACAGGTATCACAGATACGCAGTATTTT. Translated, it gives CASSPLTGITDTQYF.

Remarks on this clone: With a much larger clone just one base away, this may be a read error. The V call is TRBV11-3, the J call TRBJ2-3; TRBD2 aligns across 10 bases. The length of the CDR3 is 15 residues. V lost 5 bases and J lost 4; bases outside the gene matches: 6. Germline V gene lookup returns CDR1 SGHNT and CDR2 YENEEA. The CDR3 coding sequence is TGTGCCAGCAGCCTTAGACTAGCGGGCGCAGATACGCAGTATTTT. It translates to CASSLRLAGADTQYF.

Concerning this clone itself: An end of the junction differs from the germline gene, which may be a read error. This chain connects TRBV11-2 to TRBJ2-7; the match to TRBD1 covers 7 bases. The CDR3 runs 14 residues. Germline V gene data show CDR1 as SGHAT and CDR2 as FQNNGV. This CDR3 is CASSPAGGEYEQYF. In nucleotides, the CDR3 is TGCGCCAGCAGCCCGGCAGGGGGTGAATACGAGCAGTACTTC.

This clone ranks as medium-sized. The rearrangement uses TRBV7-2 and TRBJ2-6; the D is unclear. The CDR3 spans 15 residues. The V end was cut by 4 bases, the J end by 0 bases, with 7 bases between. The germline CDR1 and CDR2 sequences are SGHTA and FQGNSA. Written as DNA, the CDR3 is TGTGCCAGCAGCTCCATATACTCTGGGGCCAACGTCCTGACTTTC. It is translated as CASSSIYSGANVLTF.

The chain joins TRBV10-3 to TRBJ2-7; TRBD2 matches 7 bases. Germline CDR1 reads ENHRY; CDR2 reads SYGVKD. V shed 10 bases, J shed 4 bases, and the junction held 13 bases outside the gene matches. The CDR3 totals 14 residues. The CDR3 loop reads CATTPNGGGYEQYF. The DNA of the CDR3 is TGTGCCACGACCCCCAATGGCGGGGGTTACGAGCAGTACTTC.

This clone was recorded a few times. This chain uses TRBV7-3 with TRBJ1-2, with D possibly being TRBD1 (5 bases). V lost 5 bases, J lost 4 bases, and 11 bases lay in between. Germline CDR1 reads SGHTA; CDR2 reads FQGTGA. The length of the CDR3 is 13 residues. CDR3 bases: TGTGCCAGCAGCCTATACGGGGGCTATGGCTACACCTTC. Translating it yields CASSLYGGYGYTF.

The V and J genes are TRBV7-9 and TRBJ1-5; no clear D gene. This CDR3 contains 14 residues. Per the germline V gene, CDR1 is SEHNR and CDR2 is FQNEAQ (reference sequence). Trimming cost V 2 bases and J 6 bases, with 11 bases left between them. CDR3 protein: CASSLLGPGQPQHF. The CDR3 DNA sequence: TGTGCCAGCAGCTTATTAGGACCTGGTCAGCCCCAGCATTTT.